This T cell receptor beta chain came from a study of human T cells and chemical hapten exposure. About the research overall: Mainly, slight library volume differences in the pool made TCR yields vary.

The time point: healthy volunteer bleed at 2 weeks. Extraction yielded total RNA from whole blood (unfractionated). Original methodology: Between about 23,224 and 700,000 TCRs appeared in each sample, and the median stood at 95,638. TCRdb recomputed calls from the RACE reads with MiXCR, one row per CDR3 protein. In this record, the V and J calls reflect TCRdb's handling and not the investigators' own analysis. The sample holds just over 90,000 distinct CDR3 sequences, roughly 8% seen once. Points on this clonotype: The antigen is unknown.

Findings and limits, study-wide: Those TCRs sitting above 1 in 1000 frequency stayed the same with DPC sensitization.

The sample taken for sequencing was whole blood. This clonotype was sampled from a female donor in good health. Some clones in this sample may be carry-over from other donors' samples.

This CDR3 reads CASSSDTLGTQYF. CDR3 coding DNA: TGTGCCAGCAGCTCGGACACCCTAGGGACCCAGTACTTC. V gene TRBV5-4 combines with J gene TRBJ2-5; tentative D call: TRBD1 (5 bases). V lost 3 bases and J lost 7, with 13 bases in between. The CDR3 extends over 13 amino acids. The germline V gene has CDR1 SGHNT and CDR2 YYREEE (reference sequence). Full variable domain (remainder filled in from reference TRBV5-4 and TRBJ2-5): ETGVTQSPTHLIKTRGQQVTLRCSSQSGHNTVSWYQQALGQGPQFIFQYYREEENGRGNFPPRFSGLQFPNYSSELNVNALELDDSALYLCASSSDTLGTQYFGPGTRLLVL.